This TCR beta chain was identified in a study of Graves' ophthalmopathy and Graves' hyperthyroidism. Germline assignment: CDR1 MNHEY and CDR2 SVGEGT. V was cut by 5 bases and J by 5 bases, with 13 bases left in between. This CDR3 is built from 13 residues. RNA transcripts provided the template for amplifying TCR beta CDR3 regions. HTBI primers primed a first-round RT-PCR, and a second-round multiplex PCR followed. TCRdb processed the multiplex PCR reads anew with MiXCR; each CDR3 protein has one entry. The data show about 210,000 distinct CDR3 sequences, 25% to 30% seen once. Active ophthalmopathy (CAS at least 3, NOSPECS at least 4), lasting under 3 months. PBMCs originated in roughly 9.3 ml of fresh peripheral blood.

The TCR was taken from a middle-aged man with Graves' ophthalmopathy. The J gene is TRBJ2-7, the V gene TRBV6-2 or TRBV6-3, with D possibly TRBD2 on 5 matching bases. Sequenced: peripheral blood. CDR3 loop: CASSRLYRDEQYF. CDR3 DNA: TGTGCCAGCAGTCGACTATACCGGGACGAGCAGTACTTC.